Below, one TCR beta chain is given with its context. Its antigen remains unidentified. Base qualities are missing; no much larger clone stands one base away. Patients with a history of autoimmune disease or receiving systemic immunosuppression were excluded from the trial. In every dose cohort, peripheral blood was drawn for TCR sequencing at baseline, cycle 4 day 1, and cycle 7 day 1. The samples were taken from a phase I, first-in-human, multicenter, open-label dose-escalation trial of ivuxolimab. Adults with locally advanced or metastatic melanoma, renal cell, hepatocellular, or head and neck squamous cell carcinoma were enrolled in the trial. CD4+ and CD8+ T cells were sorted separately from peripheral blood before TCR sequencing. This sample stems from a study of OX40 agonist ivuxolimab in advanced cancers. Notes on the research overall: Ivuxolimab, which targeted the costimulatory receptor OX40 (CD134), was an agonistic, fully human IgG2 monoclonal antibody. The purpose of peripheral TCRbeta sequencing was to test whether ivuxolimab changed TCR sequence diversity and led to clonal T-cell expansion. The paper describes the monotherapy dose-escalation part (N ≈ 52 patients) of the phase I trial of ivuxolimab. Of the approximately 50 patients in dose escalation, about 20 had hepatocellular carcinoma, some 15 had melanoma, 9 had renal cell carcinoma and 9 had head and neck cancer. Partial responses were achieved by three dose-escalation patients, of whom one had hepatocellular carcinoma and two had cutaneous melanoma. In the dose-escalation cohort, 70% to 85% of patients were male, and the mean age was around 60 years, with a range of roughly 23 to 85. Prior anti-PD-1, anti-PD-L1 or anti-CTLA-4 therapy was permitted, and 35% to 40% of dose-escalation patients had received checkpoint inhibitors. Intravenous ivuxolimab was administered to patients every 2 weeks at six dose levels: 0.01, 0.1, 0.3, 1.5, 3 and 10 mg/kg. Broader findings and caveats from the paper: The antigen specificity of the clonally expanded peripheral T cells was not determined. In the 0.1-3.0 mg/kg groups, partial responders had among the lowest normalized peripheral clonal expansion, particularly in CD8+ T cells. After ivuxolimab, expanded clones were on average more numerous among CD8+ T cells than among CD4+ T cells. At doses of 0.1 to 3.0 mg/kg, clonal expansion of both CD4+ and CD8+ T cells in blood was seen between baseline and week 6. Low levels of normalized T-cell clonal expansion were also shown by some nonresponding patients.

For sequencing of the TCRbeta CDR3 region, genomic DNA was extracted from the sorted cells. TCRbeta CDR3 regions were sequenced using the immunoSEQ Assay. Drawn from immuneACCESS, this table holds only the in-frame rearrangements with V and J called that TCRdb kept. Clones are partly lost; checked studies trace under half to an unresolved V gene and leave the rest unexplained. The sample profile shows around 46,000 clones; 88% of them were found once. Roughly 50% of the sample belongs to the ten largest clones. The sequenced sample was CD4+ or CD8+ T cells sorted from blood, obtained in a trial of the OX40 agonist ivuxolimab. The sequence derives from an adult with an advanced solid tumor such as melanoma, head and neck, liver or kidney cancer.

The DNA sequence is TGTGCCAGCAGCTCGTGGGGGGTGATGAAGGAGAACACTGAAGCTTTCTTT. This encodes CASSSWGVMKENTEAFF. This chain is built from TRBV5-6 and TRBJ1-1; the D segment could be TRBD1, given 5 matching bases. The junction shows trimming of 3 bases on V and 1 base on J, plus 19 bases between the germline ends. From the germline V gene, CDR1 is SGHDT and CDR2 is YYEEEE. The CDR3 covers 17 residues, taking in both the cysteine and the phenylalanine. The sequence is cut down to CDR3 DNA, 51 bases in frame from base 1. Supplemented by the reference TRBV5-6 and TRBJ1-1 proteins around the CDR3, the complete variable domain is DAGVTQSPTHLIKTRGQQVTLRCSPKSGHDTVSWYQQALGQGPQFIFQYYEEEERQRGNFPDRFSGHQFPNYSSELNVNALLLGDSALYLCASSSWGVMKENTEAFFGQGTRLTVV.